This passage covers 14 T cell receptor beta chains from one sample sequenced in a study of blood T cell repertoires in COVID-19. Libraries were prepared by immunoSEQ multiplex PCR; TCRdb keeps only in-frame clonotypes and omits some of them. The table lists about 76,000 clones, about four fifths of them singletons. The sequencing input was peripheral blood. The receptors were sampled from a human donor in a cohort sampled during active COVID-19.

The chain is built from TRBV7-8 and TRBJ2-5, with TRBD2 matching 7 bases. Germline-derived CDR1 and CDR2 are SGHVS and FQNEAQ. This CDR3 comprises 16 residues. V dropped 1 base and J dropped 1; count of bases not matched to a gene: 6. CDR3 coding DNA: TGTGCCAGCAGCTTAGGCGGGGGTAGGGGCCAAGAGACCCAGTACTTC. It is translated as CASSLGGGRGQETQYF.

The gene calls are TRBV9 and TRBJ2-7; 7 positions agree with TRBD2. The V gene's germline CDR1 is SGDLS and CDR2 YYNGEE. The CDR3 has 13 residues. J lost 6 bases, V lost 0 bases, and 3 bases had no gene match. CDR3 region: CASSVGEGFEQYF. The CDR3 DNA sequence: TGTGCCAGCAGCGTAGGGGAGGGGTTCGAGCAGTACTTC.

The chain has TRBV12-3 or TRBV12-4 and TRBJ2-7, with D unresolved. V was trimmed by 2 bases and J by 7 bases, leaving 9 bases between them. This CDR3 spans 12 amino acids. The CDR3 here is CASSLQLTEQYF. The CDR3 region has the DNA TGTGCCAGCAGTTTACAACTAACGGAGCAGTACTTC.

V gene TRBV12-3 or TRBV12-4 combines with J gene TRBJ2-1, with 8 bases fitting TRBD2. CDR3 size: 12 residues. CDR3 coding DNA: TGTGCGATTAGCGGGGATTACAATGAGCAGTTCTTC. Protein product: CAISGDYNEQFF.

The chain joins TRBV19 to TRBJ2-7; a possible D gene is TRBD1 (5 bases). Germline values: CDR1 LNHDA, CDR2 SQIVND (reference sequence). The CDR3 totals 14 residues. Deletions cut 3 bases from V and 3 bases from J, with 12 bases between. The CDR3 loop reads CASSMLGDSYEQYF. Written as DNA, the CDR3 is TGTGCCAGTAGTATGTTAGGGGATAGCTACGAGCAGTACTTC.

The chain couples TRBV12-3 or TRBV12-4 to TRBJ1-6; D is perhaps TRBD1 (5 bases). V dropped 3 bases and J dropped 9 bases, with 6 bases sitting between them. The length of the CDR3 is 12 residues. The CDR3 sequence: CASSLGPSPLHF. The CDR3 DNA sequence: TGTGCCAGCAGTTTGGGGCCTTCACCCCTCCACTTT.

The chain couples TRBV6-5 to TRBJ2-7, with TRBD1 as a possible D gene (6 bases). Germline CDR1 is MNHEY and CDR2 is SVGAGI. Trimming stripped 6 bases from V and 4 bases from J, with 10 bases between. This CDR3 is built from 12 residues. This CDR3 is CASRGGSYEQYF. DNA for the CDR3: TGTGCCAGCAGAGGGGGATCGTACGAGCAGTACTTC.

CDR3 in DNA: TGTGCCAGCAGCCGGACAGGGGGCGCTGGAAACACCATATATTTT. Its protein is CASSRTGGAGNTIYF. The V call is TRBV5-4, the J call TRBJ1-3, with 11 bases identical to TRBD1. There are 15 residues in the CDR3. V lost 4 bases, J lost 2 bases, and 2 bases stayed unmatched. The germline gives CDR1 SGHNT, CDR2 YYREEE (reference sequence).

V and J are TRBV5-1 and TRBJ2-2; D is possibly TRBD1 (6 bases). In germline, CDR1 is SGHRS, CDR2 YFSETQ. The CDR3 is made up of 16 amino acids. V was trimmed by 4 bases and J by 1 base, leaving 14 bases between them. The CDR3: CASSPLGQLNTGELFF. The CDR3 DNA is TGCGCCAGCAGCCCTCTAGGACAGCTGAACACCGGGGAGCTGTTTTTT. The variable domain in full, completed from reference TRBV5-1 and TRBJ2-2, reads KAGVTQTPRYLIKTRGQQVTLSCSPISGHRSVSWYQQTPGQGLQFLFEYFSETQRNKGNFPGRFSGRQFSNSRSEMNVSTLELGDSALYLCASSPLGQLNTGELFFGEGSRLTVL.

The chain recombines TRBV5-1 with TRBJ1-2; 8 nucleotides align to TRBD1. CDR1 is SGHRS and CDR2 is YFSETQ in the germline V gene. J lost 3 bases, V lost 4 bases, and 8 bases had no gene match. The CDR3 is made up of 15 amino acids. The CDR3 nucleotides read TGCGCCAGCAGCCGGAGACAGGGGTACGACTATGGCTACACCTTC. Encoded protein: CASSRRQGYDYGYTF.

This clone came up a few times. This chain joins TRBV7-9 and TRBJ1-2; TRBD1 matches 7 bases. V lost 4 bases to trimming and J lost 6 bases; unmatched junction nucleotides: 2. The CDR3 runs to 12 residues. Germline V gene sequence: CDR1 SEHNR, CDR2 FQNEAQ (reference sequence). The CDR3 bases are TGTGCCAGCAGCTACGGACAGGATGGCTACACCTTC. Translated: CASSYGQDGYTF.

The V call is TRBV6-5, the J call TRBJ1-1; possible D gene TRBD1, 6 bases. This CDR3 is 13 amino acids long. Trimming stripped 5 bases from V and 4 bases from J, with 11 bases between. Germline CDR1 reads MNHEY; CDR2 reads SVGAGI. The CDR3 nucleotides are TGTGCCAGCAGTCAACAGGGTTTCACTGAAGCTTTCTTT. Residues: CASSQQGFTEAFF.

In its sample, this clone was seen once. This chain uses TRBV27 with TRBJ2-7; 15 nucleotides align to TRBD2. Germline V gene lookup returns CDR1 MNHEY and CDR2 SMNVEV (reference sequence). The CDR3 is made up of 15 amino acids. With 5 bases clipped from V and 13 bases from J, the junction kept 12 bases outside the gene matches. CDR3 region: CASSPGLAGGRPPYF. The CDR3 nucleotides are TGTGCCAGCAGTCCGGGACTAGCGGGAGGTCGTCCCCCTTACTTC.

This clone was counted between two and nine times. The chain is built from TRBV29-1 and TRBJ2-7; 9 nucleotides line up with TRBD1. CDR3 size: 13 residues. Per the germline V gene, CDR1 is SQVTM and CDR2 is ANQGSEA. The V gene end was trimmed by 4 bases and the J gene end by 6 bases; junction bases not matched to a gene: 7. This CDR3 is CSVVGTGRREQYF. In DNA, the CDR3 is TGCAGCGTTGTAGGGACAGGGCGGCGCGAGCAGTACTTC.